The 28 T cell receptor beta chains listed next were all sequenced from one sample in a study of blood T cell repertoires in COVID-19. Measured with immunoSEQ multiplex PCR; TCRdb has only the in-frame clones, and not every one. Among hundreds of thousands of clones listed, 87% were seen once. Sequencing used PBMCs or T cells enriched from blood (not recorded which). The receptors originated from a woman under 30 who had recovered from COVID-19.

J is TRBJ1-4 and V is TRBV28; D might be TRBD1 (5 bases). CDR1 MDHEN and CDR2 SYDVKM come from the germline V gene. The CDR3 runs 16 residues. V lost 5 bases, J lost 5 bases, and 18 bases lay in between. The chain's CDR3 is CASSPDQGADNEKLFF. In nucleotides, the CDR3 is TGTGCCAGCAGTCCAGACCAGGGTGCCGACAATGAAAAACTGTTTTTT.

The chain has TRBV29-1 and TRBJ2-7; D ambiguous. Germline V gene data show CDR1 as SQVTM and CDR2 as ANQGSEA. V shed 4 bases and J shed 0 bases, with 4 bases lying between them. The CDR3 totals 11 residues. CDR3 in amino acids: CSVASSYEQYF. CDR3 nucleotides: TGCAGCGTTGCCAGCTCCTACGAGCAGTACTTC.

The chain is built from TRBV2 and TRBJ1-6, with D possibly TRBD1 on 6 matching bases. Trimming left V 6 bases short and J 10 bases short, with 10 bases between. The CDR3 is made up of 12 amino acids. Germline V gives CDR1 SNHLY, CDR2 FYNNEI. The CDR3 loop reads CASRGGESPLHF. The CDR3 DNA is TGTGCCAGCAGAGGGGGTGAATCACCCCTCCACTTT. Full variable domain (outside the CDR3, taken from reference TRBV2 and TRBJ1-6): EPEVTQTPSHQVTQMGQEVILRCVPISNHLYFYWYRQILGQKVEFLVSFYNNEISEKSEIFDDQFSVERPDGSNFTLKIRSTKLEDSAMYFCASRGGESPLHFGNGTRLTVT.

The chain uses TRBV2 and TRBJ2-3, with D hard to call. The length of the CDR3 is 14 residues. Germline V gene data show CDR1 as SNHLY and CDR2 as FYNNEI. Trimming took 9 bases from V and 0 from J, leaving 13 bases between them. The CDR3 loop reads CASTVLQSTDTQYF. The CDR3 nucleotides read TGTGCCAGTACAGTTCTCCAAAGCACAGATACGCAGTATTTT. The full variable domain, rest sourced from reference TRBV2 and TRBJ2-3, is EPEVTQTPSHQVTQMGQEVILRCVPISNHLYFYWYRQILGQKVEFLVSFYNNEISEKSEIFDDQFSVERPDGSNFTLKIRSTKLEDSAMYFCASTVLQSTDTQYFGPGTRLTVL.

The chain employs TRBV27 and TRBJ2-5; TRBD2 aligns across 8 bases. Germline CDR1 MNHEY, CDR2 SMNVEV (reference sequence). The CDR3 has 16 residues. J was trimmed by 3 bases and V by 0 bases; bases with no gene match: 6. Written as DNA, the CDR3 is TGTGCCAGCAGTTTATCCAGCGGGGGCCTTAAAGAGACCCAGTACTTC. As protein: CASSLSSGGLKETQYF.

The rearrangement joins TRBV18 to TRBJ2-2, with 9 nucleotides matching TRBD1. This CDR3 is built from 16 residues. The germline V gene encodes CDR1 KGHSH and CDR2 LQKENI. The junction had 5 bases not matched to a gene; V was cut back by 2 bases and J by 4 bases. This CDR3 reads CASSPRTGEVTGELFF. CDR3 nucleotides: TGTGCCAGCTCACCAAGGACAGGGGAGGTCACCGGGGAGCTGTTTTTT.

The chain joins TRBV7-9 to TRBJ2-3, with 11 bases that match TRBD2. The CDR3 runs 17 residues. The V and J ends lost 5 bases and 0 bases, in that order; junction bases with no gene match: 7. Germline CDR1 and CDR2: SEHNR and FQNEAQ (reference sequence). The CDR3 nucleotides read TGTGCCAGCAGCCCACAGGGACTAGCGGTTAGCACAGATACGCAGTATTTT. It encodes CASSPQGLAVSTDTQYF.

This clone showed up just a few times. V is TRBV6-2 or TRBV6-3 and J is TRBJ1-5; 9 bases match TRBD1. V lost 2 bases to trimming and J lost 5 bases; unmatched junction nucleotides: 4. Per germline, CDR1 MNHEY and CDR2 SVGEGT. The CDR3 has 15 residues. The CDR3 nucleotides are TGTGCCAGCAGTTACCTGACAGGGGGATATCAGCCCCAGCATTTT. It yields the protein CASSYLTGGYQPQHF.

Details on this clone: This CDR3 is also generated by other DNA sequences in the sample. V usage is TRBV7-3 and J usage is TRBJ1-1, with D hard to call. CDR3 length: 14 amino acids. V lost 2 bases and J lost 4, with 11 bases in between. Germline V gene lookup returns CDR1 SGHTA and CDR2 FQGTGA. CDR3 in amino acids: CASSLSGGGTEAFF. The DNA for the CDR3 is TGTGCCAGCAGCTTATCGGGTGGCGGCACTGAAGCTTTCTTT.

The gene calls are TRBV13 and TRBJ2-1, with D possibly being TRBD2 (6 bases). From germline, CDR1 is PRHDT and CDR2 FYEKMQ (reference sequence). The V gene lost 5 bases and the J gene lost 0 bases, with 17 bases spanning the gap. The CDR3 spans 17 residues. CDR3 protein: CASSPAGTVSSYNEQFF. CDR3 in DNA: TGTGCCAGCAGCCCAGCCGGGACTGTAAGCTCCTACAATGAGCAGTTCTTC.

This chain links TRBV28 with TRBJ2-7; D gene ambiguous. With 6 bases removed from V and 6 bases from J, the gap between germline ends came to 9 bases. In germline, CDR1 is MDHEN, CDR2 SYDVKM. The CDR3 is 11 amino acids. CDR3 loop: CASSHIREQYF. The CDR3 DNA reads TGTGCCAGCAGCCACATACGCGAGCAGTACTTC.

The rearrangement uses TRBV29-1 and TRBJ1-1; D not resolved. V was trimmed by 1 base and J by 5 bases, leaving 11 bases between them. The CDR3 covers 13 residues. Germline V gene data show CDR1 as SQVTM and CDR2 as ANQGSEA. In DNA form, the CDR3 reads TGCAGCGTTGAAGTCGGAGAGGGAACTGAAGCTTTCTTT. This encodes CSVEVGEGTEAFF.

This rearrangement joins TRBV7-2 to TRBJ1-1; weak D call: TRBD1 (6 bases). The CDR3 covers 16 residues. Trimming shortened V by 6 bases and J by 2 bases, and 19 bases separated the two germline ends. The germline CDR1 and CDR2 sequences are SGHTA and FQGNSA. Here the CDR3 reads CASSSSRGVDNTEAFF. CDR3 DNA: TGTGCCAGCAGTTCCAGCAGGGGTGTCGATAACACTGAAGCTTTCTTT.

This clone showed up just once. The rearrangement links TRBV28 to TRBJ2-2; 14 positions match TRBD2. V trimming: 4 bases; J trimming: 2 bases; junction bases outside the gene matches: 15. The CDR3 spans 21 residues. Germline loops: CDR1 MDHEN, CDR2 SYDVKM. CDR3 protein: CASSSLRTSGRSRINTGELFF. The CDR3 nucleotides read TGTGCCAGCAGTTCCCTAAGGACTAGCGGGAGGTCCAGGATTAACACCGGGGAGCTGTTTTTT. The whole variable domain, remainder taken from reference TRBV28 and TRBJ2-2, is DVKVTQSSRYLVKRTGEKVFLECVQDMDHENMFWYRQDPGLGLRLIYFSYDVKMKEKGDIPEGYSVSREKKERFSLILESASTNQTSMYLCASSSLRTSGRSRINTGELFFGEGSRLTVL.

The V and J genes are TRBV9 and TRBJ2-7; D perhaps matches TRBD2 (5 bases). Trimming cost V 0 bases and J 1 base, with 11 bases left between them. Germline CDR1 is SGDLS and CDR2 is YYNGEE. This CDR3 comprises 15 residues. The CDR3 loop reads CASSVGWLASYEQYF. CDR3 DNA sequence: TGTGCCAGCAGCGTAGGCTGGCTAGCTTCCTACGAGCAGTACTTC.

This CDR3 reads CASSWTDNEKLFF. CDR3 sequence (DNA): TGTGCCAGCAGTTGGACAGATAATGAAAAACTGTTTTTT. V is TRBV2 and J is TRBJ1-4; a possible D gene is TRBD1 (6 bases). CDR3 size: 13 residues. V lost 5 bases and J lost 4, with 8 bases in between. Per the germline V gene, CDR1 is SNHLY and CDR2 is FYNNEI.

The chain couples TRBV19 to TRBJ2-7; 10 nucleotides align to TRBD2. With 10 bases clipped from V and 0 bases from J, the junction kept 6 bases outside the gene matches. CDR3 size: 14 residues. Germline loops: CDR1 LNHDA, CDR2 SQIVND (reference sequence). CDR3 loop: CATQRTSGSYEQYF. DNA of the CDR3: TGTGCCACTCAGAGGACTAGCGGCTCCTACGAGCAGTACTTC.

The rearrangement links TRBV7-8 to TRBJ2-2, with D possibly being TRBD2 (5 bases). The CDR3 loop spans 12 amino acids. The germline V and J ends were trimmed by 7 bases and 7 bases, with 10 bases remaining between them. CDR1 and CDR2 from the germline V gene are SGHVS and FQNEAQ. The chain's CDR3 is CASKREDGELFF. The DNA for the CDR3 is TGTGCCAGCAAGAGGGAAGACGGGGAGCTGTTTTTT.

This rearrangement joins TRBV10-3 to TRBJ1-1; D uncertain. Germline-derived CDR1 and CDR2 are ENHRY and SYGVKD. The V end lost 1 base, the J end lost 5 bases, and 8 bases lay between the germline ends. This CDR3 has 13 residues. CDR3 DNA: TGTGCCATCAGTGAGTATAGGGAGACTGAAGCTTTCTTT. This codes for CAISEYRETEAFF.

The chain employs TRBV2 and TRBJ1-2; D call uncertain. V was cut by 4 bases and J by 7 bases, with 13 bases left in between. This CDR3 spans 13 amino acids. From germline, CDR1 is SNHLY and CDR2 FYNNEI. Here the CDR3 reads CASSVAPEGGYTF. Written as DNA, the CDR3 is TGTGCCAGCAGTGTAGCGCCCGAGGGTGGCTACACCTTC.

This chain connects TRBV27 to TRBJ2-7; 11 bases agree with TRBD2. The J segment lost 3 bases and the V segment lost 2 bases, leaving 3 bases of the junction unmatched. The CDR3 contains 15 residues. Per germline, CDR1 MNHEY and CDR2 SMNVEV (reference sequence). CDR3 nucleotide sequence: TGTGCCAGCAGTTTAGGGACTAGCGGCCTCTACGAGCAGTACTTC. It specifies CASSLGTSGLYEQYF.

This chain uses TRBV9 with TRBJ2-1, with 12 bases matching TRBD2. The CDR3 sequence is 17 residues long. V lost 4 bases to trimming and J lost 7 bases; unmatched junction nucleotides: 12. Germline CDR1 is SGDLS and CDR2 is YYNGEE. In nucleotides, the CDR3 is TGTGCCAGCAGCCCTACACCGCTAGCGGGAGGGCCTAATGAGCAGTTCTTC. Protein sequence: CASSPTPLAGGPNEQFF.

The chain recombines TRBV4-2 with TRBJ2-5; 11 bases line up with TRBD2. V was pared by 0 bases and J by 5 bases, with 11 bases of the junction left unmatched. CDR3 length: 18 amino acids. Germline V gene sequence: CDR1 LGHNA, CDR2 YNFKEQ. CDR3 in DNA: TGTGCCAGCAGCCAAGAACTAGCGGGGGCAGGGTTTCGGGAGACCCAGTACTTC. Amino acid sequence: CASSQELAGAGFRETQYF.

The chain couples TRBV4-1 to TRBJ2-2; 8 positions agree with TRBD2. The length of the CDR3 is 18 residues. V gave up 0 bases and J gave up 6 bases; unmatched junction bases: 12. Germline V gene data show CDR1 as MGHRA and CDR2 as YSYEKL. The CDR3 region is CASSQDGGASGLPGELFF. In DNA form, the CDR3 reads TGCGCCAGCAGCCAAGATGGGGGGGCTAGCGGGCTTCCCGGGGAGCTGTTTTTT.

The chain carries TRBV7-2 and TRBJ2-1; D unclear. Germline-derived CDR1 and CDR2 are SGHTA and FQGNSA. The CDR3 has 11 residues. Trimming left V 6 bases short and J 4 bases short, with 4 bases between. The CDR3 bases are TGTGCCAGCAGAGAGTACAATGAGCAGTTCTTC. It is translated as CASREYNEQFF.

J is TRBJ1-1 and V is TRBV19, with TRBD1 identical over 8 bases. The J segment lost 5 bases and the V segment lost 5 bases, leaving 13 bases of the junction unmatched. The CDR3 sequence is 16 residues long. The germline V gene encodes CDR1 LNHDA and CDR2 SQIVND (reference sequence). The CDR3 protein is CASSPRQGDRRTEAFF. CDR3 nucleotide sequence: TGTGCCAGTAGTCCTCGCCAAGGGGACAGGAGGACTGAAGCTTTCTTT.

This chain uses TRBV7-3 with TRBJ2-5; D perhaps matches TRBD1 (7 bases). V was pared by 2 bases and J by 5 bases, with 21 bases between. The germline V gene encodes CDR1 SGHTA and CDR2 FQGTGA. CDR3 length: 17 amino acids. The CDR3 protein is CASSLGGGRGWMETQYF. The DNA for the CDR3 is TGTGCCAGCAGCTTAGGAGGGGGCAGGGGGTGGATGGAGACCCAGTACTTC.

This chain connects TRBV6-5 to TRBJ1-1, with a tentative D call TRBD1 (5 bases). The ends were cut back, 6 bases at V and 1 base at J, with 12 bases in the middle. Germline V gives CDR1 MNHEY, CDR2 SVGAGI. The CDR3 extends over 14 amino acids. CDR3 bases: TGTGCCAGCAGACCCGACAGCAGGAACACTGAAGCTTTCTTT. This sequence encodes CASRPDSRNTEAFF.